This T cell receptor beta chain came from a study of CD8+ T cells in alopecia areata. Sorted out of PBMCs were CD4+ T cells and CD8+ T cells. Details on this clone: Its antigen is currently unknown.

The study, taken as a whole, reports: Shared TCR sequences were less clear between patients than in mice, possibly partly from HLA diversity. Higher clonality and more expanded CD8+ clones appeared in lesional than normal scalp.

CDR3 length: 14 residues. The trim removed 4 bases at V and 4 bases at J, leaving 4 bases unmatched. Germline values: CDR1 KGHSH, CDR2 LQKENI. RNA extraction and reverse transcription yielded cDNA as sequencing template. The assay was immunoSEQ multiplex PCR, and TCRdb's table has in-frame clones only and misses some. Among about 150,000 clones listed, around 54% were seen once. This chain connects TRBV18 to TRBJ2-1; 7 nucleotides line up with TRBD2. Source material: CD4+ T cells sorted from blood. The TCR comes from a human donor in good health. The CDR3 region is CASSLTSDYNEQFF. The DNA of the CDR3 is TGTGCCAGCTCACTAACTAGCGATTACAATGAGCAGTTCTTC.